This TCR beta chain was sequenced for a study of T-cell reconstitution after alpha-beta-depleted transplantation in children. The CDR3 is 16 residues long. Germline lookup yields CDR1 MGHRA and CDR2 YSYEKL. V was shortened by 3 bases and J by 3 bases, with 14 bases between the two germline ends. Unique molecular identifiers were used in preparing the TCRbeta library. TCRdb ran MiXCR on the PCR reads and lists one entry per CDR3 protein. The sample has around 250,000 distinct CDR3 sequences; more than 9% are singletons. The chain uses TRBV4-1 and TRBJ1-4, with a possible D match to TRBD1 (5 bases). Material: PBMCs from the stem cell graft donor, obtained from the stem cell graft. The source of this sequence is a human donor who donated a stem cell graft to a child with SCID. The CDR3 loop reads CASSQLTGGPNEKLFF. CDR3 DNA: TGCGCCAGCAGCCAGCTCACAGGCGGTCCTAATGAAAAACTGTTTTTT.